These 23 T cell receptor beta chains originate from one sample sequenced in a study of blood T cell repertoires in COVID-19. Data came from immunoSEQ multiplex PCR; TCRdb stores just in-frame clones and leaves some out. The table includes fewer than 120,000 clones, nearly 90% detected once. The sequenced material came from peripheral blood. The source of these receptors is a human donor in a cohort sampled during active COVID-19.

V and J are TRBV6-6 and TRBJ2-7; 7 positions match TRBD2. V shed 6 bases, J shed 4 bases, and the junction held 9 bases outside the gene matches. The germline CDR1 and CDR2 sequences are MNHNY and SVGAGI (reference sequence). CDR3 length: 14 amino acids. The CDR3 sequence: CASRPQAGTYEQYF. Here the CDR3 DNA reads TGTGCCAGCAGACCCCAAGCGGGAACTTACGAGCAGTACTTC.

The chain recombines TRBV9 with TRBJ2-3, with TRBD2 matching 10 bases. The CDR3 extends over 17 amino acids. Germline-derived CDR1 and CDR2 are SGDLS and YYNGEE. After removal of 0 bases from V and 4 bases from J, the junction contained 8 bases not matched to a gene. The DNA of the CDR3 is TGTGCCAGCAGCGTAGTACCAGCGGGAGGGGCTGCAGATACGCAGTATTTT. Amino acids: CASSVVPAGGAADTQYF.

The V and J genes are TRBV15 and TRBJ2-1; the D is unclear. Germline loops: CDR1 LNHNV, CDR2 YYDKDF (reference sequence). CDR3 length: 15 amino acids. Trimming stripped 2 bases from V and 4 bases from J, with 12 bases between. This chain's CDR3 is CATSRSNNFYNEQFF. The DNA for the CDR3 is TGTGCCACCAGCAGAAGCAATAACTTTTACAATGAGCAGTTCTTC. The full variable domain, its missing parts supplied by reference TRBV15 and TRBJ2-1, is DAMVIQNPRYQVTQFGKPVTLSCSQTLNHNVMYWYQQKSSQAPKLLFHYYDKDFNNEADTPDNFQSRRPNTSFCFLDIRSPGLGDTAMYLCATSRSNNFYNEQFFGPGTRLTVL.

The chain recombines TRBV4-2 with TRBJ2-7; TRBD2 matches 8 bases. Trimming took 6 bases from V and 2 from J; bases not matched to a gene: 9. The CDR3 totals 15 residues. In germline, CDR1 is LGHNA, CDR2 YNFKEQ. CDR3 residues: CASRVGAGDPYEQYF. Here the CDR3 DNA reads TGTGCCAGCAGGGTAGGAGCGGGGGACCCCTACGAGCAGTACTTC.

This chain links TRBV28 with TRBJ1-1; D uncertain. The CDR3 consists of 14 residues. Trimming cost V 5 bases and J 2 bases, with 12 bases left between them. Germline CDR1 and CDR2: MDHEN and SYDVKM. CDR3 DNA: TGTGCCAGCAGTAAGCACAGACAAAACACTGAAGCTTTCTTT. This translates into CASSKHRQNTEAFF. The complete variable domain, with remaining parts taken from reference TRBV28 and TRBJ1-1, reads DVKVTQSSRYLVKRTGEKVFLECVQDMDHENMFWYRQDPGLGLRLIYFSYDVKMKEKGDIPEGYSVSREKKERFSLILESASTNQTSMYLCASSKHRQNTEAFFGQGTRLTVV.

The chain joins TRBV6-5 to TRBJ2-2; 7 bases fit TRBD1. The germline V gene has CDR1 MNHEY and CDR2 SVGAGI. CDR3 length: 16 residues. J lost 3 bases, V lost 0 bases, and 4 bases had no gene match. CDR3 in amino acids: CASSYSDRVDTGELFF. For the CDR3, the DNA is TGTGCCAGCAGTTACTCCGACAGGGTGGACACCGGGGAGCTGTTTTTT.

The J gene is TRBJ1-5, the V gene TRBV7-2, with D maybe TRBD1 (6 bases). V was cut by 5 bases and J by 7 bases, with 21 bases left in between. This CDR3 is 16 amino acids long. Germline V lookup: CDR1 SGHTA, CDR2 FQGNSA. CDR3 in amino acids: CASSPTEGLRGQPQHF. CDR3 bases: TGTGCCAGCAGCCCCACCGAGGGCCTCAGGGGCCAGCCCCAGCATTTT. The full variable domain, its missing parts supplied by reference TRBV7-2 and TRBJ1-5, is GAGVSQSPSNKVTEKGKDVELRCDPISGHTALYWYRQSLGQGLEFLIYFQGNSAPDKSGLPSDRFSAERTGGSVSTLTIQRTQQEDSAVYLCASSPTEGLRGQPQHFGDGTRLSIL.

V is TRBV24-1 and J is TRBJ1-2, with 7 positions matching TRBD1. V trimming: 5 bases; J trimming: 2 bases; junction bases outside the gene matches: 10. The CDR3 has 16 amino acids. Germline CDR1 KGHDR, CDR2 SFDVKD. For the CDR3, the DNA is TGTGCCACCAGTGCCCGCGGGGGGACAGACAACTATGGCTACACCTTC. This codes for CATSARGGTDNYGYTF.

The chain joins TRBV3-1 (or the pseudogene TRBV3-2) to TRBJ2-7, with 9 bases aligning to TRBD1. The junction had 4 bases not matched to a gene; V was cut back by 4 bases and J by 3 bases. Germline V gene lookup returns CDR1 LGHDT and CDR2 YNNKEL (reference sequence). CDR3 length equals 14 residues. Written as DNA, the CDR3 is TGTGCCAGCAGCCCCGGACAGGGGTACTACGAGCAGTACTTC. Translation gives CASSPGQGYYEQYF.

The rearrangement uses TRBV28 and TRBJ1-1; 7 positions agree with TRBD1. Germline V lookup: CDR1 MDHEN, CDR2 SYDVKM. The J segment lost 9 bases and the V segment lost 5 bases, leaving 9 bases of the junction unmatched. The CDR3 covers 13 residues. The CDR3 is CASSLPGQEKAFF. CDR3 nucleotide sequence: TGTGCCAGCAGTCTCCCCGGACAGGAGAAAGCTTTCTTT.

The rearrangement links TRBV6-5 to TRBJ1-1; 7 nucleotides align to TRBD1. CDR1 is MNHEY and CDR2 is SVGAGI in the germline V gene. CDR3 size: 15 residues. Unmatched junction bases numbered 7, after V lost 5 bases and J lost 1 base. Written as DNA, the CDR3 is TGTGCCAGCAGTCGGACAGGATTGGCGAACACTGAAGCTTTCTTT. This codes for CASSRTGLANTEAFF.

The chain carries TRBV19 and TRBJ2-2; 13 nucleotides match TRBD2. V lost 0 bases, J lost 6 bases, and 4 bases stayed unmatched. CDR3 length equals 17 residues. In germline, CDR1 is LNHDA, CDR2 SQIVND (reference sequence). The CDR3 region has the DNA TGTGCCAGTAGTATAGACCGACTAGCGGGAGGACCCGGGGAGCTGTTTTTT. Its protein is CASSIDRLAGGPGELFF.

This clone was seen a handful of times. V usage is TRBV3-1 (or the pseudogene TRBV3-2) and J usage is TRBJ1-1; D is unclear. CDR3 size: 11 residues. Germline values: CDR1 LGHDT, CDR2 YNNKEL (reference sequence). V was clipped by 2 bases and J by 5 bases, with 3 bases between them. This CDR3 is CASSQYTEAFF. The CDR3 DNA sequence: TGTGCCAGCAGCCAATATACTGAAGCTTTCTTT.

This chain links TRBV5-1 with TRBJ1-2, with 8 bases aligning to TRBD1. There are 13 residues in the CDR3. Losses at the gene ends were 3 bases for V and 7 bases for J; bases not matched to a gene: 5. CDR1 and CDR2 from the germline V gene are SGHRS and YFSETQ. DNA of the CDR3: TGCGCCAGCAGCTGGACAGGGTCGGTTGGCTACACCTTC. This gives the protein CASSWTGSVGYTF.

In nucleotides, the CDR3 is TGTGCCAGTAGTATGGGAGTAGCGGGGTCAACCGGGGAGCTGTTTTTT. This encodes CASSMGVAGSTGELFF. V and J are TRBV19 and TRBJ2-2; 8 bases line up with TRBD2. V was clipped by 3 bases and J by 5 bases; unmatched bases: 8. The CDR3 extends over 16 amino acids. Germline V CDR1 and CDR2: LNHDA, SQIVND (reference sequence). Full variable domain (outside the CDR3, taken from reference TRBV19 and TRBJ2-2): DGGITQSPKYLFRKEGQNVTLSCEQNLNHDAMYWYRQDPGQGLRLIYYSQIVNDFQKGDIAEGYSVSREKKESFPLTVTSAQKNPTAFYLCASSMGVAGSTGELFFGEGSRLTVL.

V is TRBV28 and J is TRBJ2-7; D might be TRBD1 (6 bases). The length of the CDR3 is 15 residues. The V end was cut by 6 bases, the J end by 3 bases, with 18 bases between. CDR1 and CDR2 (germline): MDHEN, SYDVKM. The CDR3 nucleotides read TGTGCCAGCAGCCGTATGGGGGACATTCTCTACGAGCAGTACTTC. Its protein is CASSRMGDILYEQYF.

The chain has TRBV14 and TRBJ2-6; D gene unclear. This CDR3 is built from 17 residues. Trimming removed 2 bases from V and 0 bases from J, with 11 bases in between. CDR1 and CDR2 (germline): SGHDN, FVKESK. The CDR3 region has the DNA TGTGCCAGCAGCCAATCCAGGTTCCCCTCTGGGGCCAACGTCCTGACTTTC. Translation gives CASSQSRFPSGANVLTF.

This clone turned up a few times. This sequence joins TRBV6-5 and TRBJ1-2; D possibly corresponds to TRBD1 (6 bases). From germline, CDR1 is MNHEY and CDR2 SVGAGI. CDR3 length equals 14 residues. V was clipped by 6 bases and J by 8 bases, with 19 bases between them. The CDR3 loop is CASRLSYRDGGYTF. DNA for the CDR3: TGTGCCAGCAGGCTTAGCTACAGGGACGGCGGCTACACCTTC.

In this sample, this clone turned up once. V usage is TRBV19 and J usage is TRBJ2-6, with 8 bases aligning to TRBD1. From germline, CDR1 is LNHDA and CDR2 SQIVND (reference sequence). CDR3 length: 15 residues. Germline trimming cut 11 bases from V and 4 bases from J; bases unmatched to any gene: 10. CDR3 loop: CASGQVLFGANVLTF. The CDR3 bases are TGTGCCTCGGGACAGGTACTGTTCGGGGCCAACGTCCTGACTTTC. Together with reference TRBV19 and TRBJ2-6, the CDR3 gives the full variable domain: DGGITQSPKYLFRKEGQNVTLSCEQNLNHDAMYWYRQDPGQGLRLIYYSQIVNDFQKGDIAEGYSVSREKKESFPLTVTSAQKNPTAFYLCASGQVLFGANVLTFGAGSRLTVL.

V gene TRBV11-3 combines with J gene TRBJ2-7, with D tentatively TRBD1 (6 bases). This CDR3 has 14 amino acids. The germline gives CDR1 SGHNT, CDR2 YENEEA. The V gene lost 6 bases and the J gene lost 5 bases, with 17 bases spanning the gap. The CDR3 DNA follows: TGTGCCAGCAGTACCGGCACAGGGAGTCACGAGCAGTACTTC. It yields the protein CASSTGTGSHEQYF.

This clone has just a few counts. The rearrangement joins TRBV2 to TRBJ2-1, with D possibly matching TRBD2 (6 bases). CDR1 and CDR2 (germline): SNHLY, FYNNEI. The length of the CDR3 is 15 residues. Trimming took off 6 bases at V and 0 bases at J, with 12 bases between the two ends. The DNA of the CDR3 is TGTGCCAGCAGCGCGGGGATCCTCTCCTACAATGAGCAGTTCTTC. It yields the protein CASSAGILSYNEQFF.

The DNA of the CDR3 is TGTGCCAGCAGCTTCGCCGGGACAGGGGCCAATGAGCAGTTCTTC. Protein sequence: CASSFAGTGANEQFF. The chain is built from TRBV7-9 and TRBJ2-1, with TRBD1 identical over 10 bases. V lost 3 bases to trimming and J lost 6 bases; unmatched junction nucleotides: 5. The CDR3 loop spans 15 amino acids. Looked up from germline, CDR1 is SEHNR and CDR2 is FQNEAQ (reference sequence).

Of note for this clone: One end of the junction is discordant with germline, which a read error may explain. The CDR3 loop is CASSLVDSGPNF. The DNA of the CDR3 is TGCGCCAGCAGCTTGGTAGACAGTGGTCCGAACTTC. V usage is TRBV5-1 and J usage is TRBJ2-5; D perhaps matches TRBD1 (5 bases). Germline V gives CDR1 SGHRS, CDR2 YFSETQ. This CDR3 is 12 amino acids long.